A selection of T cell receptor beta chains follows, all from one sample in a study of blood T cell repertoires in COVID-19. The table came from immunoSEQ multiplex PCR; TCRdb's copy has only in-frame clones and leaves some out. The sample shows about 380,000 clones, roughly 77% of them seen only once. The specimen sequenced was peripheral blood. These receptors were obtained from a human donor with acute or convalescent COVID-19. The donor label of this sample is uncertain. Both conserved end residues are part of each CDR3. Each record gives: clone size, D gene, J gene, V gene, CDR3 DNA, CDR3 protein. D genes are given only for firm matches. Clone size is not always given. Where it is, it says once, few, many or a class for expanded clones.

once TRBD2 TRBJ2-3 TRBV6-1 TGTGCCAGCAGGACAGCGGGAGAACGAAATACGCAGTATTTT CASRTAGERNTQYF
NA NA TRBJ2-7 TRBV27 TGTGCCAGCAGTCTGGGCAGAAGCGAGCAGTACTTC CASSLGRSEQYF
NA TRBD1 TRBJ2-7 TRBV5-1 TGCGCCAGCAGCCGGAAATTCGACAGGGACGAGCAGTACTTC CASSRKFDRDEQYF
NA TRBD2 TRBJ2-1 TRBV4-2 TGTGCCAGCAGCCAAGATATAGCGGGGGGCGGGGAGCAGTTCTTC CASSQDIAGGGEQFF
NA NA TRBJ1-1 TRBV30 TGTGCCTGGAGTCCTACGAGCACTGAAGCTTTCTTT CAWSPTSTEAFF
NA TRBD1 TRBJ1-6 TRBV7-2 TGTGCCAGCAGCTTAGGACAGGGGCGGGCACCCCTCCACTTT CASSLGQGRAPLHF
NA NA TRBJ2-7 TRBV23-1 TGCGCCAGCAGTCGTTGGACACGATCCTACGAGCAGTACTTC CASSRWTRSYEQYF
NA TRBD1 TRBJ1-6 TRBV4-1 TGCGCCAGCAGCCAACTCAAGGACAGGTTTTCAACCCTCCACTTT CASSQLKDRFSTLHF
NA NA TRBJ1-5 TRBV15 TGTGCCACCAGCAGAGATTGGGGACTAGCTCAGCCCCAGCATTTT CATSRDWGLAQPQHF
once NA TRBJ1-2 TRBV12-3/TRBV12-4 TGTGCCAGCTCCCAGGCCAGGGGCTATGGCTACACCTTC CASSQARGYGYTF
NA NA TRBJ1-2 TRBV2 TGTGCCAGCGGAGATAACTATGGCTACACCTTC CASGDNYGYTF